The clone carrying this TCR beta chain was picked up a small number of times. A second PCR of 7 to 11 cycles used a sample-barcoded 5' primer and a J-beta primer mix. Via MiXCR, TCRdb re-called the 5' RACE reads, giving one row per CDR3 protein. The profile covers around 690,000 distinct CDR3 sequences, with approximately 50% appearing a single time and approximately 40% taken by the ten largest. The data derive from a study of blood T cells in healthy people across ages. The CDR3 loop spans 17 amino acids. V lost 5 bases to trimming and J lost 2 bases; unmatched junction nucleotides: 14. The sequence derives from a man between 60 and 70 years old in good health. This chain joins TRBV12-3 or TRBV12-4 and TRBJ2-7; 8 bases match TRBD2. What was sequenced was blood. CDR3 region: CASSPLGFSGGAYEQYF. CDR3 nucleotide sequence: TGTGCCAGCAGTCCCCTCGGATTCAGCGGGGGTGCCTACGAGCAGTACTTC.